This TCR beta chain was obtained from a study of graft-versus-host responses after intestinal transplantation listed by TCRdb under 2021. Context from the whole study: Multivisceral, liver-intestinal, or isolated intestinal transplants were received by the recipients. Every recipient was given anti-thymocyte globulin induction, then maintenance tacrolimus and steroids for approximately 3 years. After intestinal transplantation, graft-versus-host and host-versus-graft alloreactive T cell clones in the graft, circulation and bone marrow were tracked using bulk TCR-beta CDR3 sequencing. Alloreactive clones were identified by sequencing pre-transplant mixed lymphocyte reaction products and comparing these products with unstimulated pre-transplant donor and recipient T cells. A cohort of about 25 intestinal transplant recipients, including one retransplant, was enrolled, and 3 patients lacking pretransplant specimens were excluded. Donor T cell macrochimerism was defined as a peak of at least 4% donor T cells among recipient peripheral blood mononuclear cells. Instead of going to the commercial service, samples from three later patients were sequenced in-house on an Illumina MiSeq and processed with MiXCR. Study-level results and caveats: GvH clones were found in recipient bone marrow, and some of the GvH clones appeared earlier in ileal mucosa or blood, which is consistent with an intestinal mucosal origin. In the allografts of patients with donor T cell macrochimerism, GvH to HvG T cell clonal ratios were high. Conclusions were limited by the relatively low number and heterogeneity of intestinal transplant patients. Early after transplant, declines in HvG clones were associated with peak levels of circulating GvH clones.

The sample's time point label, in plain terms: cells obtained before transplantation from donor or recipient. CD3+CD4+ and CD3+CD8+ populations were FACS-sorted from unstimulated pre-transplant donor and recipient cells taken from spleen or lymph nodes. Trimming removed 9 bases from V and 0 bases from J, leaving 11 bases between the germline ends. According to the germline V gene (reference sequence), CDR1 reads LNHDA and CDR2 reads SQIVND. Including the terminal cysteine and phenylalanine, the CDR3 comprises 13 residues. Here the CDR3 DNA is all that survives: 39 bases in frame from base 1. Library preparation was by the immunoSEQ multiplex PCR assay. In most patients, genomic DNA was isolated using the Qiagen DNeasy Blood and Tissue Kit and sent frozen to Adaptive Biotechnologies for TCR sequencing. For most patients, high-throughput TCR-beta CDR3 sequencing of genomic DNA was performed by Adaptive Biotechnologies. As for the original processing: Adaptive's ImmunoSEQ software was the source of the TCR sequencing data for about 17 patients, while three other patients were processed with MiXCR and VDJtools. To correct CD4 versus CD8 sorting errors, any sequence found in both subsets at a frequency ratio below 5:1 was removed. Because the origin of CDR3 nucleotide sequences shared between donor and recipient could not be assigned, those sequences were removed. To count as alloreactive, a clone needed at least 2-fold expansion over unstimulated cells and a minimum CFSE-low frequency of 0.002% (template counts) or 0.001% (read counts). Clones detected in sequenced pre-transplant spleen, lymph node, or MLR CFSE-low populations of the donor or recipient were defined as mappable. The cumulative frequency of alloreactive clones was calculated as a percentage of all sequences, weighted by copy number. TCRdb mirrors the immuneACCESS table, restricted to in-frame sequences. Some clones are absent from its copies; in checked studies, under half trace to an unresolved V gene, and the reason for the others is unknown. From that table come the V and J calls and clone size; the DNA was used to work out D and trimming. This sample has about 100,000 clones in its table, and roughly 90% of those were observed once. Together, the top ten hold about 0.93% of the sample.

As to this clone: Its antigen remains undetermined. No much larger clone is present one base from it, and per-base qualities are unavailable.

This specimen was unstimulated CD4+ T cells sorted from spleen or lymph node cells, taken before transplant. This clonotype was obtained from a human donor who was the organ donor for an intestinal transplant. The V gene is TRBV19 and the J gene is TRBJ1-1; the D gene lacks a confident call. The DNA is TGTGCCAGCTGGACGGAGATGAACACTGAAGCTTTCTTT. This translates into CASWTEMNTEAFF.